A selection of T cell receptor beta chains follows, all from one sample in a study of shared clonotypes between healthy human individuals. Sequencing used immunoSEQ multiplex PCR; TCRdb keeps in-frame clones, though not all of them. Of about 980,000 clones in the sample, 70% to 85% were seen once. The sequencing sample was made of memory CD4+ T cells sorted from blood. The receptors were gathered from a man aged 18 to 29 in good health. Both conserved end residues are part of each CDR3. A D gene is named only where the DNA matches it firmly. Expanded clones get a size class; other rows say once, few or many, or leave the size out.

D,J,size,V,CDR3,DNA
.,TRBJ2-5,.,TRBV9,CASSVLGVETQYF,TGTGCCAGCAGCGTATTGGGAGTAGAGACCCAGTACTTC
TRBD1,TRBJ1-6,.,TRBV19,CASSNRQGHSPLHF,TGTGCCAGTAGCAATAGACAGGGGCATTCACCCCTCCACTTT
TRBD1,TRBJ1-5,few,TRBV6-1,CASRDRANQPQHF,TGTGCCAGCAGGGACAGGGCAAATCAGCCCCAGCATTTT
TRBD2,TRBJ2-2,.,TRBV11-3,CASSLDPWTSGGRDTGELFF,TGTGCCAGCAGCTTAGATCCGTGGACTAGCGGGGGCCGAGACACCGGGGAGCTGTTTTTT
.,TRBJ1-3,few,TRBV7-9,CASSDNTIYF,TGTGCCAGCAGCGACAACACCATATATTTT
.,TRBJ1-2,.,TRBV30,CAWFRVANYGYTF,TGTGCCTGGTTCCGGGTAGCTAACTATGGCTACACCTTC
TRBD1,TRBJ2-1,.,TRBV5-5,CASSPSGTGSYNEQFF,TGTGCCAGCAGCCCCTCCGGGACAGGGTCCTACAATGAGCAGTTCTTC
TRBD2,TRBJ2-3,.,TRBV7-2,CASSFRWEGLTDTQYF,TGTGCCAGCAGCTTCAGGTGGGAGGGCCTCACAGATACGCAGTATTTT
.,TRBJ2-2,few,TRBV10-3,CAISEGGHATGELFF,TGTGCCATCAGTGAAGGGGGGCACGCCACCGGGGAGCTGTTTTTT
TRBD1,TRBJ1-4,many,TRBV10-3,CAISAGTGVEKLFF,TGTGCCATCAGTGCCGGGACAGGGGTTGAAAAACTGTTTTTT
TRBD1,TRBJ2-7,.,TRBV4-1,CASSPNPSTGTDEQYF,TGCGCCAGCAGCCCGAACCCATCGACAGGGACAGACGAGCAGTACTTC
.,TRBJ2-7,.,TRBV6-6,CASNLPGRLSYEQYF,TGTGCCAGCAATCTGCCGGGACGGCTCTCCTACGAGCAGTACTTC
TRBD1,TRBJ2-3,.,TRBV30,CAWKRTGLTDTQYF,TGTGCCTGGAAGAGGACAGGGTTAACAGATACGCAGTATTTT
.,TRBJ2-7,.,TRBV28,CASSSTRGYSYEQYF,TGTGCCAGCAGTAGTACCAGGGGTTACTCCTACGAGCAGTACTTC
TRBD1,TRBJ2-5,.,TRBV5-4,CASSLPTGQGASETQYF,TGTGCCAGCAGCTTGCCCACGGGACAGGGGGCGTCAGAGACCCAGTACTTC
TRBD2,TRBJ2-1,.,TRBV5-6,CASSLTSGIYNEQFF,TGTGCCAGCAGCTTGACTAGCGGGATCTACAATGAGCAGTTCTTC
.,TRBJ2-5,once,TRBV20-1,CSAHWETQYF,TGCAGTGCCCATTGGGAGACCCAGTACTTC
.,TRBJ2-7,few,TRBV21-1,CASSISGTYEQYF,TGTGCCAGCAGCATCTCGGGTACCTACGAGCAGTACTTC
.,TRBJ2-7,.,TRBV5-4,CASSWGHGSSYEQYF,TGTGCCAGCAGCTGGGGTCACGGGAGCTCCTACGAGCAGTACTTC
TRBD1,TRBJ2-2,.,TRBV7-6,CASSLAGGAGVTGELFF,TGTGCCAGCAGCTTAGCAGGGGGCGCAGGGGTCACCGGGGAGCTGTTTTTT
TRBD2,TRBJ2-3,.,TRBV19,CASSISSGRADTQYF,TGTGCCAGTAGTATTTCTAGCGGGAGGGCAGATACGCAGTATTTT
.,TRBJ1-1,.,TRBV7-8,CASGRGANTEAFF,TGTGCCAGTGGGCGAGGGGCGAACACTGAAGCTTTCTTT
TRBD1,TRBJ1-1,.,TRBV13,CASSTRQGVMNTEAFF,TGTGCCAGCAGCACAAGACAGGGCGTCATGAACACTGAAGCTTTCTTT
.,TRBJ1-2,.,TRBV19,CASSRNYGYTF,TGTGCCTCGTCCCGTAACTATGGCTACACCTTC
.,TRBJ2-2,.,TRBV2,CASSPDSRITGELFF,TGTGCCAGCAGTCCGGACAGCAGAATCACCGGGGAGCTGTTTTTT
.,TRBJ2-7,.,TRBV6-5,CASSSPGPMAEQYF,TGTGCCAGCAGTTCCCCAGGCCCGATGGCAGAGCAGTACTTC
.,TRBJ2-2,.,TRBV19,CASSMATVQAGELFF,TGTGCCAGTAGTATGGCGACAGTCCAGGCCGGGGAGCTGTTTTTT
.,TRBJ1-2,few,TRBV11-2,CASSSIQGYGYTF,TGTGCCAGCAGCTCTATACAGGGATATGGCTACACCTTC
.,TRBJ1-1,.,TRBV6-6,CASSYSGLRTEAFF,TGTGCCAGCAGTTACTCGGGGCTGCGCACTGAAGCTTTCTTT
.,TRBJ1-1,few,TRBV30,CAWRLPGTEAFF,TGTGCCTGGAGGCTCCCGGGGACTGAAGCTTTCTTT
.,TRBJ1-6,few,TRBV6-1,CASSEGFNNSPLHF,TGTGCCAGCAGCGAGGGGTTCAACAATTCACCCCTCCACTTT